A single sample is the source of the 24 T cell receptor beta chains below, sequenced in a study of shared clonotypes between healthy human individuals. Here immunoSEQ multiplex PCR was the method, and the copy in TCRdb shows in-frame clones only, minus some. The sample lists 2,100,000 or so clones, around 95% occurring once. The sample comprised naive CD4+ T cells sorted from blood. Subset here: CD45RA+ positively selected. The receptors were gathered from a man aged 18 to 29 in good health.

This clone showed up just once. In the same sample, other DNA sequences code for this CDR3. This chain connects TRBV2 to TRBJ1-1; D uncertain. V was shortened by 0 bases and J by 5 bases, with 10 bases between the two germline ends. The CDR3 spans 14 residues. Germline CDR1 SNHLY, CDR2 FYNNEI. CDR3: CASSEALPGTEAFF. The CDR3 bases are TGTGCCAGCAGTGAAGCGCTTCCGGGAACTGAAGCTTTCTTT.

The rearrangement links TRBV19 to TRBJ1-4, with unresolved D. The V gene lost 3 bases and the J gene lost 6 bases, with 17 bases spanning the gap. Germline V gene data show CDR1 as LNHDA and CDR2 as SQIVND (reference sequence). This CDR3 is built from 16 residues. This CDR3 reads CASSILTSSGHEKLFF. CDR3 nucleotide sequence: TGTGCCAGTAGTATCCTAACCAGCTCCGGCCATGAAAAACTGTTTTTT.

V and J are TRBV5-6 and TRBJ2-7; 11 nucleotides match TRBD1. Germline lookup yields CDR1 SGHDT and CDR2 YYEEEE. The J segment lost 7 bases and the V segment lost 4 bases, leaving 10 bases of the junction unmatched. The CDR3 is made up of 15 amino acids. CDR3 sequence reads: CASSHFGTGGREQYF. The DNA for the CDR3 is TGTGCCAGCAGCCACTTCGGGACAGGGGGTCGTGAGCAGTACTTC.

J is TRBJ1-1 and V is TRBV7-9, with D unclear. Germline V lookup: CDR1 SEHNR, CDR2 FQNEAQ (reference sequence). The CDR3 sequence is 17 residues long. V was pared by 5 bases and J by 1 base, with 20 bases between. CDR3 DNA: TGTGCCAGCAGCCAGCCCTTGAGGGAACGATCGAACACTGAAGCTTTCTTT. Protein: CASSQPLRERSNTEAFF.

The genes are TRBV5-1 and TRBJ2-3; maybe TRBD2 (5 bases). Germline CDR1 is SGHRS and CDR2 is YFSETQ. There are 15 residues in the CDR3. Trimming took off 3 bases at V and 0 bases at J, with 11 bases between the two ends. The CDR3 region has the DNA TGCGCCAGCAGCTCTTTTCGACTAAGCACAGATACGCAGTATTTT. Its protein is CASSSFRLSTDTQYF.

Regarding this clone: Other DNA sequences within the sample encode an identical CDR3. The gene calls are TRBV11-2 and TRBJ2-7; D is perhaps TRBD1 or TRBD2 (5 bases each). The length of the CDR3 is 14 residues. Germline values: CDR1 SGHAT, CDR2 FQNNGV. Trimming removed 1 base at V and 3 bases at J, with 10 bases between. The CDR3 spells CASSLGGTVYEQYF. CDR3 nucleotides: TGTGCCAGCAGCTTAGGGGGGACCGTCTACGAGCAGTACTTC. Together with reference TRBV11-2 and TRBJ2-7, the CDR3 gives the full variable domain: EAGVAQSPRYKIIEKRQSVAFWCNPISGHATLYWYQQILGQGPKLLIQFQNNGVVDDSQLPKDRFSAERLKGVDSTLKIQPAKLEDSAVYLCASSLGGTVYEQYFGPGTRLTVT.

This rearrangement joins TRBV10-3 to TRBJ2-4, with a weak D call TRBD1 (6 bases). This CDR3 contains 13 residues. The germline gives CDR1 ENHRY, CDR2 SYGVKD. The V end lost 8 bases, the J end lost 5 bases, and 13 bases lay between the germline ends. The CDR3: CAISPGEQNIQYF. CDR3 coding DNA: TGTGCCATCTCACCAGGGGAACAAAACATTCAGTACTTC.

The chain joins TRBV5-6 to TRBJ2-5; D possibly uses TRBD1 or TRBD2 (6 bases each). Deletions cut 5 bases from V and 5 bases from J, with 19 bases between. The CDR3 runs 15 residues. Looked up from germline, CDR1 is SGHDT and CDR2 is YYEEEE. CDR3 region: CASSRGPGAQETQYF. Here the CDR3 DNA reads TGTGCCAGCAGTAGGGGTCCGGGGGCACAGGAGACCCAGTACTTC.

The rearrangement joins TRBV28 to TRBJ1-5; tentatively, D is TRBD1 (5 bases). From germline, CDR1 is MDHEN and CDR2 SYDVKM. This CDR3 contains 16 residues. V lost 8 bases to trimming and J lost 0 bases, with 17 bases between them. CDR3 in amino acids: CASAGGGDHSNQPQHF. Here the CDR3 DNA reads TGTGCCAGCGCAGGTGGGGGGGACCATAGCAATCAGCCCCAGCATTTT.

V usage is TRBV6-6 and J usage is TRBJ2-3; D call uncertain. This CDR3 comprises 14 residues. CDR1 MNHNY and CDR2 SVGAGI come from the germline V gene (reference sequence). V shed 10 bases and J shed 3 bases, with 17 bases lying between them. DNA of the CDR3: TGTGCCACTCAAACCAGGATTTTAACAGATACGCAGTATTTT. Translating it yields CATQTRILTDTQYF.

The chain is built from TRBV7-9 and TRBJ2-1, with D hard to call. Germline-derived CDR1 and CDR2 are SEHNR and FQNEAQ (reference sequence). V lost 2 bases and J 8 bases, leaving 4 bases between the germline ends. The CDR3 has 11 amino acids. Written as DNA, the CDR3 is TGTGCCAGCAGCTTAATCTATGAGCAGTTCTTC. Translating gives CASSLIYEQFF.

The J gene is TRBJ1-2, the V gene TRBV10-3; D gene unclear. Germline CDR1 reads ENHRY; CDR2 reads SYGVKD. The CDR3 loop spans 13 amino acids. V lost 8 bases and J 7 bases, leaving 17 bases between the germline ends. CDR3 sequence (DNA): TGTGCCATCTCGCCCGACGAGGTTGCTGGCTACACCTTC. Translating it yields CAISPDEVAGYTF.

This chain uses TRBV30 with TRBJ1-4; 10 bases line up with TRBD1. CDR3 length: 15 residues. From germline, CDR1 is GTSNPN and CDR2 SVGIG (reference sequence). V lost 3 bases to trimming and J lost 7 bases; unmatched junction nucleotides: 8. In nucleotides, the CDR3 is TGTGCCTGGAGCGTTTCCCGGACAGGGGGTGAAAAACTGTTTTTT. Its translation: CAWSVSRTGGEKLFF. Variable domain in full (rest from reference TRBV30 and TRBJ1-4): SQTIHQWPATLVQPVGSPLSLECTVEGTSNPNLYWYRQAAGRGLQLLFYSVGIGQISSEVPQNLSASRPQDRQFILSSKKLLLSDSGFYLCAWSVSRTGGEKLFFGSGTQLSVL.

The chain links TRBV29-1 to TRBJ1-1, with 9 bases fitting TRBD1. CDR1 SQVTM and CDR2 ANQGSEA come from the germline V gene. With V trimmed by 4 bases and J by 2 bases, 5 bases remained unmatched. The CDR3 extends over 14 amino acids. CDR3 sequence (DNA): TGCAGCGTTGCAGGACAGGGGTATAACACTGAAGCTTTCTTT. Its translation is CSVAGQGYNTEAFF. The whole variable domain, remainder taken from reference TRBV29-1 and TRBJ1-1, is SAVISQKPSRDICQRGTSLTIQCQVDSQVTMMFWYRQQPGQSLTLIATANQGSEATYESGFVIDKFPISRPNLTFSTLTVSNMSPEDSSIYLCSVAGQGYNTEAFFGQGTRLTVV.

This sequence joins TRBV6-6 and TRBJ2-7; D gene ambiguous. CDR1 and CDR2 from the germline V gene are MNHNY and SVGAGI (reference sequence). Trimming took 2 bases from V and 3 from J, leaving 11 bases between them. The CDR3 length is 14 residues. The CDR3, as DNA: TGTGCCAGCAGTTACGTACTCCACATCTACGAGCAGTACTTC. Translation gives CASSYVLHIYEQYF.

A remark on this clone: Other DNA sequences in this specimen translate into the identical CDR3. The chain links TRBV18 to TRBJ1-1, with D possibly being TRBD1 (5 bases). The CDR3 loop spans 15 amino acids. Germline-derived CDR1 and CDR2 are KGHSH and LQKENI. V shed 0 bases and J shed 0 bases, with 8 bases lying between them. The CDR3 sequence: CASSPPGGMNTEAFF. Written as DNA, the CDR3 is TGTGCCAGCTCACCACCGGGGGGTATGAACACTGAAGCTTTCTTT.

Worth noting for this clone: Within the sample, other DNA sequences also encode this same CDR3. J is TRBJ2-7 and V is TRBV28; 10 nucleotides agree with TRBD1. The germline V gene encodes CDR1 MDHEN and CDR2 SYDVKM. Unmatched junction bases numbered 3, after V lost 5 bases and J lost 2 bases. The CDR3 has 14 amino acids. The CDR3 DNA sequence: TGTGCCAGCAGTAGAGGACAGGGGGCCTACGAGCAGTACTTC. It encodes CASSRGQGAYEQYF.

This sequence joins TRBV4-2 and TRBJ1-2; D is perhaps TRBD1 (5 bases). The CDR3 length is 12 residues. Trimming removed 4 bases from V and 4 bases from J, with 7 bases in between. The germline gives CDR1 LGHNA, CDR2 YNFKEQ. CDR3 in amino acids: CASSRDGYGYTF. The CDR3 nucleotides read TGTGCCAGCAGCCGGGACGGCTATGGCTACACCTTC.

The chain's CDR3 is CAWSVARIVGENTEAFF. The CDR3 region has the DNA TGTGCCTGGAGTGTAGCCCGTATTGTGGGGGAGAACACTGAAGCTTTCTTT. The chain employs TRBV30 and TRBJ1-1, with a tentative D call TRBD1 (5 bases). Trimming stripped 0 bases from V and 1 base from J, with 18 bases between. This CDR3 has 17 residues. Germline values: CDR1 GTSNPN, CDR2 SVGIG (reference sequence).

The J gene is TRBJ1-6, the V gene TRBV6-5; D might be TRBD1 (6 bases). Between the trimmed V and J ends, which lost 9 bases and 3 bases, there was a span of 15 bases. This CDR3 spans 15 amino acids. Germline assignment: CDR1 MNHEY and CDR2 SVGAGI. The DNA of the CDR3 is TGTGCCAGTCGCCCAGGGGTGAACTATAATTCACCCCTCCACTTT. Translation: CASRPGVNYNSPLHF.

The chain joins TRBV30 to TRBJ2-5, with D unclear. Per the germline V gene, CDR1 is GTSNPN and CDR2 is SVGIG (reference sequence). V lost 2 bases and J lost 4, with 5 bases in between. The CDR3 has 11 residues. The CDR3: CAWSPRETQYF. In DNA, the CDR3 is TGTGCCTGGAGTCCGCGAGAGACCCAGTACTTC.

For this clone: The sample carries other DNA sequences with the same CDR3. This chain links TRBV4-3 with TRBJ2-6, with D hard to call. The CDR3 runs to 15 residues. Germline lookup yields CDR1 LGHNA and CDR2 YSLEER. V lost 1 base and J 0 bases, leaving 4 bases between the germline ends. This chain's CDR3 is CASSQGGSGANVLTF. The CDR3 DNA reads TGCGCCAGCAGCCAAGGGGGCTCTGGGGCCAACGTCCTGACTTTC.

The chain joins TRBV5-4 to TRBJ2-2; D is unclear. The ends were cut back, 3 bases at V and 0 bases at J, with 15 bases in the middle. CDR1 is SGHNT and CDR2 is YYREEE in the germline V gene (reference sequence). The CDR3 consists of 17 residues. CDR3 loop: CASSSQRFGANTGELFF. The CDR3 DNA reads as TGTGCCAGCAGCTCTCAGAGGTTTGGGGCGAACACCGGGGAGCTGTTTTTT.

The J gene is TRBJ2-7, the V gene TRBV6-5; D might be TRBD1 or TRBD2, each matching 6 bases. Between the trimmed V and J ends, which lost 6 bases and 6 bases, there was a span of 15 bases. The CDR3 runs to 13 residues. The germline V gene has CDR1 MNHEY and CDR2 SVGAGI. This CDR3 reads CASRGGGGAEQYF. As DNA, the CDR3 is TGTGCCAGCAGGGGGGGCGGAGGTGCCGAGCAGTACTTC.